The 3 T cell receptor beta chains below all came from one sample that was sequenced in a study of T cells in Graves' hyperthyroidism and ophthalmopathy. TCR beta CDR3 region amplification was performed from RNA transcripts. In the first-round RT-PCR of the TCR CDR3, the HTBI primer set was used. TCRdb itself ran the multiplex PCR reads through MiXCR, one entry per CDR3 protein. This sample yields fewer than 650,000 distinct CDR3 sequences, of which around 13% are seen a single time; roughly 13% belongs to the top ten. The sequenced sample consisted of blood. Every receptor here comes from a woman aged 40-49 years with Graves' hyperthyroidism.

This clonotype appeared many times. The CDR3 here is CASSRRADEQFF. Here the CDR3 DNA reads TGTGCCAGCAGCCGCCGGGCCGATGAGCAGTTCTTC. This sequence joins TRBV11-3 and TRBJ2-1; D unresolved. The V gene's germline CDR1 is SGHNT and CDR2 YENEEA. Trimming pared 5 bases from V and 8 bases from J, leaving 10 bases between. CDR3 length: 12 residues.

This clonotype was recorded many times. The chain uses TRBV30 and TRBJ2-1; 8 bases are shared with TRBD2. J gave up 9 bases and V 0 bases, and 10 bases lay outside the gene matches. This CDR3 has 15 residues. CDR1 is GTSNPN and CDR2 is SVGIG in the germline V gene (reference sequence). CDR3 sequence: CAWSVDLAGRGEQFF. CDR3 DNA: TGTGCCTGGAGTGTGGATCTAGCGGGTAGGGGTGAGCAGTTCTTC.

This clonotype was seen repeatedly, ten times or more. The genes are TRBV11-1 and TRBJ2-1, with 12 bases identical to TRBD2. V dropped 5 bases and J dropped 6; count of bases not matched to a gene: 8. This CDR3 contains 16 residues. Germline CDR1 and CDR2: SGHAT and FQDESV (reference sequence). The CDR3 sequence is CASSARLAGAPNEQFF. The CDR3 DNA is TGTGCCAGCAGCGCCCGACTAGCGGGAGCCCCCAATGAGCAGTTCTTC.